Below are 8 T cell receptor beta chains sequenced from a single sample in a study of monozygotic twins with inflammatory bowel disease. TCRdb reanalyzed the 5' RACE reads, giving one entry per CDR3 protein sequence and no DNA. The sample shows 440,000 or so distinct CDR3 sequences, and 2% to 3% sits with its ten largest clones. Sample: blood. The source of these receptors is a human donor with ulcerative colitis or Crohn's disease, or a healthy co-twin of an affected twin (not recorded which).

The rearrangement links TRBV19 to TRBJ2-1; TCRdb gives TRBD1 as the D gene, but with no DNA this cannot be confirmed. The CDR3 spans 14 residues. Germline V lookup: CDR1 LNHDA, CDR2 SQIVND (reference sequence). CDR3 residues: CASSQDRVIYEQFF.

The rearrangement links TRBV29-1 to TRBJ2-6; lacking DNA, the TRBD1 call made by TCRdb goes unchecked. The CDR3 loop spans 17 amino acids. Per the germline V gene, CDR1 is SQVTM and CDR2 is ANQGSEA. The CDR3 protein is CSVRQGPFLPGANVLTF.

CDR3 amino acids: CSASHSGALTDTQYF. The gene calls are TRBV20-1 and TRBJ2-3; the D call of TRBD2 rests on TCRdb alone, since no DNA is present to check it. CDR3 length: 15 residues. Per the germline V gene, CDR1 is DFQATT and CDR2 is SNEGSKA (reference sequence).

This chain connects TRBV20-1 to TRBJ2-7; TCRdb lists TRBD2, though no DNA is available to test this call. The germline CDR1 and CDR2 sequences are DFQATT and SNEGSKA (reference sequence). The CDR3 length is 16 residues. The CDR3 reads CSARDSASGGAYEQYF.

This chain connects TRBV6-5 to TRBJ2-7. This CDR3 has 15 residues. Per germline, CDR1 MNHEY and CDR2 SVGAGI. The CDR3 protein is CASSYDRHFSYEQYF.

This chain connects TRBV7-6 to TRBJ2-2. Germline lookup yields CDR1 SGHVS and CDR2 FNYEAQ. The CDR3 consists of 14 residues. The CDR3 loop reads CASSLSENTGELFF.

The genes are TRBV20-1 and TRBJ1-3. This CDR3 comprises 14 residues. CDR1 and CDR2 from the germline V gene are DFQATT and SNEGSKA (reference sequence). CDR3 amino acids: CSAGSVSPGNTIYF.

J is TRBJ1-1 and V is TRBV7-3. The CDR3 loop spans 13 amino acids. CDR1 and CDR2 from the germline V gene are SGHTA and FQGTGA. CDR3 amino acids: CASSPSGEDKAFF.